This T cell receptor (beta chain) was captured in a study of Ad26.COV2.S vaccination and SARS-CoV-2 variants. TCRdb keeps only in-frame clones here, not all; method: immunoSEQ multiplex PCR. Of 400,000 to 450,000 clones in the sample, around 90% were seen once. The treatment was: some 19 received Ad26.COV2.S at low or high dose, single or two shots; several received placebo; per-sample allocation not given. It was on day 63 after the first vaccine or placebo injection that samples were taken. Germline CDR1 SGHTA, CDR2 FQGTGA. The CDR3 has 15 amino acids. Unmatched junction bases numbered 7, after V lost 5 bases and J lost 4 bases.

The genes are TRBV7-3 and TRBJ2-1; 8 nucleotides match TRBD2. Sequencing used peripheral blood, obtained in a trial of Ad26.COV2.S vaccine versus placebo. The sequence was obtained from a person aged 18 to 65 who received the Ad26.COV2.S COVID-19 vaccine or a placebo. The CDR3 is CASSREAGEYNEQFF. The CDR3 DNA is TGTGCCAGCAGCCGAGAAGCGGGAGAGTACAATGAGCAGTTCTTC.